These 10 T cell receptor beta chains share one sample of origin, sequenced in a study of cytomegalovirus exposure and HLA in healthy donors (dated by TCRdb to between 2016 and 2019). Receptors were amplified or captured by the immunoSEQ multiplex PCR assay. The multiplex PCR relied on a mix of 60 forward primers for TCR Vbeta segments and 13 reverse primers for TCR Jbeta segments. The table was pulled from immuneACCESS by TCRdb, which kept in-frame rearrangements only. Such tables lose some clones; where checked, under half of the loss comes from unresolved V genes, and the rest has no known cause. Here the sample has 70,000 to 80,000 clones; roughly 82% occur a single time. The ten most abundant clones make up under 2% of the sample. The specimen was PBMCs. The receptors derive from a man aged 18 to 35 in good health and CMV-seronegative.

The chain uses TRBV6-5 and TRBJ1-1, with a weak D call TRBD1 (6 bases). Germline V lookup: CDR1 MNHEY, CDR2 SVGAGI. The CDR3 runs 13 residues. V was pared by 5 bases and J by 7 bases, with 14 bases between. The CDR3 sequence is CASSPQGWGEAFF. The CDR3 DNA sequence: TGTGCCAGCAGTCCACAGGGTTGGGGTGAAGCTTTCTTT.

V usage is TRBV7-9 and J usage is TRBJ2-7; 8 bases line up with TRBD1. The germline gives CDR1 SEHNR, CDR2 FQNEAQ (reference sequence). CDR3 length equals 14 residues. The V segment lost 5 bases and the J segment 6 bases; nucleotides outside the gene matches: 9. The CDR3 reads CASSRRTGLPEQYF. The CDR3 nucleotides are TGTGCCAGCAGCCGCCGGACAGGGCTGCCCGAGCAGTACTTC.

A note on this clone: Compared with germline, one end of the junction differs, possibly owing to a read error. The rearrangement uses TRBV4-3 and TRBJ1-2, with TRBD1 identical over 9 bases. The CDR3 contains 17 residues. Per germline, CDR1 LGHNA and CDR2 YSLEER. CDR3 residues: CDSSPRTGDDFNYGYTF. The CDR3 DNA reads TGCGACAGCAGCCCCCGGACAGGGGACGACTTTAACTATGGCTACACCTTC.

This chain uses TRBV5-6 with TRBJ2-7; perhaps TRBD2 as D (5 bases). This CDR3 has 15 amino acids. Trimming removed 1 base at V and 1 base at J, with 12 bases between. Germline CDR1 and CDR2: SGHDT and YYEEEE. CDR3 DNA sequence: TGTGCCAGCAGCTTGAGGCCGGAGGAATCCTACGAGCAGTACTTC. This sequence encodes CASSLRPEESYEQYF.

This clone has a single count. The chain carries TRBV19 and TRBJ2-1, with TRBD1 matching 7 bases. The junction had 10 bases not matched to a gene; V was cut back by 10 bases and J by 7 bases. The CDR3 extends over 13 amino acids. Germline CDR1 and CDR2: LNHDA and SQIVND (reference sequence). The CDR3 nucleotides read TGTGCCACCCAACAGGGGAATGGGAATGAGCAGTTCTTC. The encoded protein is CATQQGNGNEQFF.

The chain is built from TRBV7-2 and TRBJ2-3; perhaps TRBD2 as D (6 bases). This CDR3 contains 13 residues. The germline V gene has CDR1 SGHTA and CDR2 FQGNSA. The germline V and J ends were trimmed by 3 bases and 6 bases, with 10 bases remaining between them. The DNA of the CDR3 is TGTGCCAGCAGCTTCGGAGGGACTGATACGCAGTATTTT. It codes for CASSFGGTDTQYF.

The chain is built from TRBV5-6 and TRBJ2-7, with 7 positions matching TRBD1. The germline CDR1 and CDR2 sequences are SGHDT and YYEEEE. V lost 1 base and J lost 3; bases outside the gene matches: 7. The length of the CDR3 is 15 residues. The CDR3 region has the DNA TGTGCCAGCAGCTTGCCGTTGCCAGGGGGCTACGAGCAGTACTTC. Its translation is CASSLPLPGGYEQYF.

The chain recombines TRBV19 with TRBJ2-6; no clear D gene. Trimming pared 3 bases from V and 0 bases from J, leaving 6 bases between. The V gene's germline CDR1 is LNHDA and CDR2 SQIVND (reference sequence). CDR3 length: 15 residues. CDR3 DNA sequence: TGTGCCAGTAGTATGCCAGGCTCTGGGGCCAACGTCCTGACTTTC. It is translated as CASSMPGSGANVLTF.

The chain couples TRBV15 to TRBJ1-4; D not resolved. Looked up from germline, CDR1 is LNHNV and CDR2 is YYDKDF (reference sequence). The CDR3 is 19 amino acids. V lost 3 bases and J 6 bases, leaving 26 bases between the germline ends. This CDR3 reads CATSSPIQSPRTQDEKLFF. The CDR3 DNA sequence: TGTGCCACCAGCAGTCCAATTCAATCTCCCCGCACACAAGATGAAAAACTGTTTTTT.

This chain connects TRBV5-1 to TRBJ1-1; possibly TRBD1 for D (6 bases). From germline, CDR1 is SGHRS and CDR2 YFSETQ. This CDR3 spans 15 amino acids. Trimming removed 0 bases from V and 2 bases from J, with 11 bases in between. The CDR3 nucleotides are TGCGCCAGCAGCTTGGGGACAGCGCCAAACACTGAAGCTTTCTTT. Translated: CASSLGTAPNTEAFF.